The rows below give T cell receptor beta chains drawn from one sample of a study of cytomegalovirus exposure and HLA in healthy donors. The method was immunoSEQ multiplex PCR; TCRdb's version includes in-frame clones alone and lacks a portion of them. The data contain more than 150,000 clones, roughly 87% of them seen just once; the ten biggest clones take up 1.5% to 1.9%. The sample taken for sequencing was PBMCs. Receptors were obtained from a man in his forties in good health and CMV-seronegative. Each CDR3 is given with its conserved first and last residue. D genes are given only for firm matches. Rows may omit the clone size; those that give it use once, few, many or a size class.

>TRBJ2-4|.|.|TRBV21-1
TGTGCCAGCAGCCGACTAAGACAGGGGGAGAGGGTCAAAAACATTCAGTACTTC
CASSRLRQGERVKNIQYF
>TRBJ1-5|.|few|TRBV28
TGTGCCAGCATCGGCGCGGGGGTTAGCAATCAGCCCCAGCATTTT
CASIGAGVSNQPQHF
>TRBJ2-1|.|.|TRBV5-6
TGTGCCAGCAGCTTAACGGGAGTGTTGGGGAATGAGCAGTTCTTC
CASSLTGVLGNEQFF
>TRBJ2-1|TRBD2|.|TRBV19
TGTGCCAGTAACTCACTAGCGGGGGGGTACAATGAGCAGTTCTTC
CASNSLAGGYNEQFF
>TRBJ1-4|.|.|TRBV14
TGTGCCAGCAGCCCTAGGACAGCTGTTAATGAAAAACTGTTTTTT
CASSPRTAVNEKLFF
>TRBJ2-3|.|once|TRBV28
TGTGCCAGCAGTTTTAGCTCGCTTAGCACAGATACGCAGTATTTT
CASSFSSLSTDTQYF
>TRBJ2-1|TRBD1|.|TRBV9
TGTGCCAGCAGCGCGAGAGGACAGGCCCATGAGCAGTTCTTC
CASSARGQAHEQFF
>TRBJ2-7|TRBD2|.|TRBV18
TGTGCCAGCTCACCCACACTAGCGGGAGAAAACGAGCAGTACTTC
CASSPTLAGENEQYF
>TRBJ2-7|.|.|TRBV28
TGTGCCAGCGAAGACAGTGGAAGAAACGAGCAGTACTTC
CASEDSGRNEQYF
>TRBJ2-7|.|.|TRBV27
TGTGCCAGCAGTTCAAAGGCGTCGGGCTACGAGCAGTACTTC
CASSSKASGYEQYF
>TRBJ2-3|.|.|TRBV6-5
TGTGCCAGCAGTTACTCGAAAACAGCCGTTACGTATACGCAGTATTTT
CASSYSKTAVTYTQYF
>TRBJ2-1|TRBD2|.|TRBV7-8
TGTGCCAGCAGCCCTAGAGGGGCGGGGGGACCTCGGACTAGCGTTCCGTTCTTC
CASSPRGAGGPRTSVPFF
>TRBJ1-1|TRBD1|.|TRBV4-3
TGCGCCAGCAGCCAGGGGACAGGCATGAACACTGAAGCTTTCTTT
CASSQGTGMNTEAFF
>TRBJ2-5|TRBD2|.|TRBV5-1
TGCGCCAGCAGCGGGGGGTTAATAAGCGGGAAAGAGACCCAGTACTTC
CASSGGLISGKETQYF
>TRBJ2-2|.|.|TRBV6-5
TGTGCCAGCCGCCTCGTGGGCGGGGCCGGTGAGCTGTTTTTT
CASRLVGGAGELFF
>TRBJ1-5|TRBD1|once|TRBV5-5
TGTGCCAGCAGCTTCCGTACAGGGGAAGATCAGCCCCAGCATTTT
CASSFRTGEDQPQHF
>TRBJ2-7|.|.|TRBV7-8
TGTGCCAGCAGCTTAAGGAGGATTTTTAGCTACGAGCAGTACTTC
CASSLRRIFSYEQYF
>TRBJ2-7|.|.|TRBV20-1
TGCAGTGTCGGGGGATACGAGCAGTACTTC
CSVGGYEQYF
>TRBJ2-5|.|.|TRBV5-1
TGCGCCAGCAGCCTGGTCGGCCAGGGAGGCCAAGAGACCCAGTACTTC
CASSLVGQGGQETQYF
>TRBJ2-7|TRBD2|once|TRBV13
TGTGCCAGCCAAAAGCGGGAACCTCCCTACGAGCAGTACTTC
CASQKREPPYEQYF
>TRBJ1-4|.|once|TRBV5-4
TGTGCCAGCAGCTTGGAGGAGGAAAAACTGTTTTTT
CASSLEEEKLFF
>TRBJ1-1|.|.|TRBV19
TGTGCCAGTAGTATCCGGGGCAGTGGGACTGAGGCTTTCTTT
CASSIRGSGTEAFF
>TRBJ2-1|TRBD2|.|TRBV7-3
TGTGCCAGCAGCTTAAGTGGACTAGCGGCCTACAATGAGCAGTTCTTC
CASSLSGLAAYNEQFF
>TRBJ2-2|TRBD2|.|TRBV6-4
TGTGCCAGCGGAGTAGAGCGGGGGACCGGGGAGCTGTTTTTT
CASGVERGTGELFF
>TRBJ2-7|.|.|TRBV5-8
TGTGCCAGCCCAAATAACCTATACGAGCAGTACTTC
CASPNNLYEQYF
>TRBJ1-1|TRBD1|.|TRBV11-3
TGTGCCAGCAGCCAAACAGGGGTTCACCCACGGAAAGCTTTCTTT
CASSQTGVHPRKAFF
>TRBJ2-4|.|.|TRBV11-1
TGTGCCAGCAGCCAGGCGGCCAAAAACATTCAGTACTTC
CASSQAAKNIQYF
>TRBJ2-5|.|.|TRBV7-3
TGTGCCAGCAGCCCCCCGGGTGACCAAGAGACCCAGTACTTC
CASSPPGDQETQYF
>TRBJ2-7|.|.|TRBV19
TGTGCCAGTAGCACCGCTGCTAGCTACGAGCAGTACTTC
CASSTAASYEQYF
>TRBJ1-1|.|.|TRBV7-8
TGTGCCAGCAGCCCAGGGATGCGAGACACTGAAGCTTTCTTT
CASSPGMRDTEAFF
>TRBJ2-2|TRBD1|.|TRBV2
TGTGCCAGCAGTGTTAGGGACAGTGGCAGCGGCGGGGAGCTGTTTTTT
CASSVRDSGSGGELFF
>TRBJ1-5|.|.|TRBV6-1
TGTGCCAGCCGATCCGGGTATGAAGCCAATCAGCCCCAGCATTTT
CASRSGYEANQPQHF
>TRBJ2-6|TRBD1|.|TRBV5-5
TGTGCCAGCAGCGGAACAGGGGGCGGTGGTGGGGCCAACGTCCTGACTTTC
CASSGTGGGGGANVLTF
>TRBJ2-3|.|once|TRBV5-1
TGCGCCAGCAGCTGGGGGGTAGGGAAGCCAGATACGCAGTATTTT
CASSWGVGKPDTQYF
>TRBJ2-2|TRBD1|once|TRBV19
TGTGCCAGTACGGGACAGGGGACCGTGGCGGGGGAGCTGTTTTTT
CASTGQGTVAGELFF
>TRBJ1-2|TRBD1|.|TRBV7-9
TGTGCCAGCAGCCGAATCGGGACAGGGGGGACGTATGGCTACACCTTC
CASSRIGTGGTYGYTF
>TRBJ2-1|.|.|TRBV21-1
TGTGCCAGCAGCAAAGCGGTAGCGGGAGCGTTTCGCAATGAGCAGTTCTTC
CASSKAVAGAFRNEQFF
>TRBJ1-1|TRBD1|.|TRBV5-1
TGCGCCAGCAGCTTGGATGGGACAGGGTCGAACACTGAAGCTTTCTTT
CASSLDGTGSNTEAFF
>TRBJ2-7|TRBD2|.|TRBV4-1
TGCGCCAGCAGCCAAGTGGGACTAGCGGGGTACGAGCAGTACTTC
CASSQVGLAGYEQYF
>TRBJ2-7|TRBD1|.|TRBV27
TGTGCCAGCAGTGTTGAATGGGACAGCTACGAGCAGTACTTC
CASSVEWDSYEQYF